This TCR beta chain derives from a study of blood T cell repertoires in COVID-19. Study as a whole: COVID-19 samples from acute and convalescent phases originated in the United States, Italy and Spain. T cells, B-cell-depleted T cells, or PBMCs supplied cDNA or gDNA.

Authors' data handling: Reference gene primer amplification gave nucleated cell count estimates. Assay: immunoSEQ multiplex PCR; the TCRdb copy retains only in-frame clones and omits some. Clonal size and the V and J genes are those of that table, whereas D and trimming came from the DNA. The sample holds 200,000 to 250,000 clones, roughly 79% seen once. Seattle's cohort entered during active infection and was followed longitudinally. The V gene's germline CDR1 is KGHSH and CDR2 LQKENI. CDR3 length: 15 residues. The germline V and J ends were trimmed by 2 bases and 4 bases, with 14 bases remaining between them.

Sequenced input: peripheral blood. This TCR derives from a woman aged 80 or older with COVID-19, enrolled during active disease. V is TRBV18 and J is TRBJ1-2, with D unclear. The CDR3 nucleotides are TGTGCCAGCTCACCAGGGCAGGTCTCTACCTATGGCTACACCTTC. It translates to CASSPGQVSTYGYTF.